A selection of T cell receptor beta chains follows, all from one sample in a study of yellow fever vaccine responses in identical twins. TCRdb called the RT-PCR reads again in MiXCR, with one record for every CDR3 protein. Here the sample spans 2,000 to 2,500 distinct CDR3 sequences, about four fifths being singletons. This material consisted of T cells from blood (PBMCs), unsorted or a sorted subset (not recorded which), taken before or after yellow fever vaccination (not recorded which). The receptors were sampled from a woman aged 18-29 years who received the yellow fever vaccine. The CDR3 runs from the conserved cysteine through the conserved F or W. Each record gives: V gene, J gene, CDR3 length, CDR3 protein.

TRBV7-6	TRBJ2-1	12	CASSPGSNEQFF
TRBV13	TRBJ2-1	13	CASSWDSFNEQFF
TRBV7-9	TRBJ1-1	11	CASSLLTEAFF
TRBV15	TRBJ1-1	13	CATSRTGNTEAFF
TRBV20-1	TRBJ2-3	17	CSARGTSGEGHTDTQYF
TRBV29-1	TRBJ2-5	15	CSVPSRQGIEETQYF
TRBV24-1	TRBJ2-1	15	CATSDPGTSSNEQFF
TRBV10-3	TRBJ1-2	14	CAISESTGGGGYTF
TRBV15	TRBJ2-1	14	CATSRPTDYNEQFF
TRBV2	TRBJ1-2	14	CASSGTGASYGYTF
TRBV19	TRBJ1-4	15	CASSIRKATNEKLFF
TRBV28	TRBJ2-7	13	CASSVAPVHEQYF
TRBV7-9	TRBJ1-3	14	CASSLYPGENTIYF